This TCR beta chain was identified in a study of blood T cell repertoires in COVID-19. As for the study in general: Samples representing acute and convalescent COVID-19 were sourced from the United States, Italy and Spain. T cells, B-cell-depleted T cells, or PBMCs provided the cDNA or gDNA that served as material.

Methods used by the authors: Reference gene primer amplification yielded estimated nucleated cell counts. The method was immunoSEQ multiplex PCR; TCRdb's version includes in-frame clones alone and lacks a portion of them. The V and J calls and clone size come from that table; D and trimming were worked out from the DNA. The sample shows around 270,000 clones, roughly 84% of them seen only once. V was pared by 3 bases and J by 8 bases, with 16 bases between. The CDR3 sequence is 14 residues long. The germline V gene encodes CDR1 DFQATT and CDR2 SNEGSKA (reference sequence). The sequencing input was peripheral blood. The receptor was isolated from a human donor with COVID-19, enrolled during active disease. The donor label of this sample is uncertain. V is TRBV20-1 and J is TRBJ1-4; D ambiguous. The CDR3 protein is CSASSTGSWEKLFF. Here the CDR3 DNA reads TGCAGTGCTAGTTCAACGGGGAGTTGGGAAAAACTGTTTTTT.